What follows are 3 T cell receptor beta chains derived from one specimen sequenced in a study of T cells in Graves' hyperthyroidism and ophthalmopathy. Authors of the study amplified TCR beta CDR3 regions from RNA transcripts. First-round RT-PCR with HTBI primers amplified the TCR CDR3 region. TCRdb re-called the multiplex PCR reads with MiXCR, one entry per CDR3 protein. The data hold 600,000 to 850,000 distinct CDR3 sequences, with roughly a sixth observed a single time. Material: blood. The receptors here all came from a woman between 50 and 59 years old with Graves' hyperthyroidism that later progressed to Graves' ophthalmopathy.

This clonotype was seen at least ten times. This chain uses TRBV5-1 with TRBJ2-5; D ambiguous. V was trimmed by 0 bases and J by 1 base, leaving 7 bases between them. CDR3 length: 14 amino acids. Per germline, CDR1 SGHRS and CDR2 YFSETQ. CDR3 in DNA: TGCGCCAGCAGCTTGGGCAGTCCCCAAGAGACCCAGTACTTC. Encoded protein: CASSLGSPQETQYF.

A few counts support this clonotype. The CDR3 here is CASRAGTGGPGGYGYTF. Written as DNA, the CDR3 is TGCGCCAGCAGAGCCGGGACAGGGGGCCCAGGGGGGTATGGCTACACCTTC. This sequence joins TRBV10-2 and TRBJ1-2; TRBD1 matches at 12 bases. Germline V gene data show CDR1 as WSHSY and CDR2 as SAAADI. With V trimmed by 6 bases and J by 5 bases, 13 bases remained unmatched. The CDR3 spans 17 residues.

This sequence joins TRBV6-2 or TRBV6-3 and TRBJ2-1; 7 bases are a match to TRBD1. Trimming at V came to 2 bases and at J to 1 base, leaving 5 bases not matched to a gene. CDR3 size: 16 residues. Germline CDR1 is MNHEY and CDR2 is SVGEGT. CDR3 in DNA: TGTGCCAGCAGTTACCGCCGGGACAGATCCTACAATGAGCAGTTCTTC. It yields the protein CASSYRRDRSYNEQFF.